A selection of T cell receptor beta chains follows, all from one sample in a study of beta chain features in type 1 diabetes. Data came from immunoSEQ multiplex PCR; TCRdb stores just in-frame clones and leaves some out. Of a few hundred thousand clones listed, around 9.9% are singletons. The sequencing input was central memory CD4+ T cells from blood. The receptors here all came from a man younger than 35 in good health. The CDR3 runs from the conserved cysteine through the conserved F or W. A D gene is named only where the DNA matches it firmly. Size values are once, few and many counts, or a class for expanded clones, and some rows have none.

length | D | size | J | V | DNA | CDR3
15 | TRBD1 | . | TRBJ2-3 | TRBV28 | TGTGCCAGCAGTTCGCACAGGGGAGGCACAGATACGCAGTATTTT | CASSSHRGGTDTQYF
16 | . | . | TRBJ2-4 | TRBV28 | TGTGCCAGCAGTGGAACGGGAGAATCAGGGAGAAACATTCAGTACTTC | CASSGTGESGRNIQYF
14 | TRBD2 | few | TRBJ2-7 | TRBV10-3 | TGTGCCATCAGTGTAGCGGGAGCCGGTAACGAGCAGTACTTC | CAISVAGAGNEQYF
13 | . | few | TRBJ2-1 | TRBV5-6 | TGTGCCAGCAGCTTGGGCAGGGCCAATGAGCAGTTCTTC | CASSLGRANEQFF
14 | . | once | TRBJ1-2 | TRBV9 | TGTGCCAGCAGCGTAGCGTCCGCAGGGGATGGCTACACCTTC | CASSVASAGDGYTF
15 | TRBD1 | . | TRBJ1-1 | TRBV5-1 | TGCGCCAGCAGCCAGTCCGGGACAGGGAACACTGAAGCTTTCTTT | CASSQSGTGNTEAFF
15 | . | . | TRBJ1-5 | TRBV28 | TGTGCCAGCAGTTCCCCCAGGAGGGGCAATCAGCCCCAGCATTTT | CASSSPRRGNQPQHF
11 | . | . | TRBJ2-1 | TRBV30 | TGTGCCTGGAGTGACTACAATGAGCAGTTCTTC | CAWSDYNEQFF
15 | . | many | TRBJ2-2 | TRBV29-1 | TGCAGCGTTAAGGGATGGACAGCGAACACCGGGGAGCTGTTTTTT | CSVKGWTANTGELFF
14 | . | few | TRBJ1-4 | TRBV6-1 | TGTGCCAGCAGTGGGGCTATCCCTGGTGAAAAACTGTTTTTT | CASSGAIPGEKLFF
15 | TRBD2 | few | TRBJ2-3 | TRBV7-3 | TGTGCCAGCAGCTTACGCGGGAGAGTCACAGATACGCAGTATTTT | CASSLRGRVTDTQYF
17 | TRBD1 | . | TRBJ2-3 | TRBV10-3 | TGTGCCATCAGTGCCAACCCGGGACAGGGATTCGAAGATACGCAGTATTTT | CAISANPGQGFEDTQYF
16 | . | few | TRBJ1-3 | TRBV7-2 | TGTGCCAGCAGTCTACACGGCATGAGCGCTGGAAACACCATATATTTT | CASSLHGMSAGNTIYF
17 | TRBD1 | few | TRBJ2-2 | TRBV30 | TGTGCCTCCGCGCCAAGGGGGGACAGGGGTTACACCGGGGAGCTGTTTTTT | CASAPRGDRGYTGELFF
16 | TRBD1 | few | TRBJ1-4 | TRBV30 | TGTGCCTGGAGTGTAATGTTCGGGACAGGAAATGAAAAACTGTTTTTT | CAWSVMFGTGNEKLFF
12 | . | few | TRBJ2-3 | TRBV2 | TGTGCCAGCAATGGCGGCACAGATACGCAGTATTTT | CASNGGTDTQYF
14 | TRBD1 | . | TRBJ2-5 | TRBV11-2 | TGTGCCAGCAGCGACGACAGGGATCAAGAGACCCAGTACTTC | CASSDDRDQETQYF
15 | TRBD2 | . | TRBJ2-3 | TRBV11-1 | TGTGCCAGCAGCTCTACGCGGGAGGGTCGTGTTACGCAGTATTTT | CASSSTREGRVTQYF
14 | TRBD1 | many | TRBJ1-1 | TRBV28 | TGTGCCAGCAGTCCCGGGACAGGGGTCACTGAAGCTTTCTTT | CASSPGTGVTEAFF
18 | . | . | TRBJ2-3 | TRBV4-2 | TGTGCCAGCAGCCAAGAGGTAAGAAGCCCTCCCGGCACAGATACGCAGTATTTT | CASSQEVRSPPGTDTQYF
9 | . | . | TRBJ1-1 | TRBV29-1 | TGCAGCGTAGGAAATGAAGCTTTCTTT | CSVGNEAFF
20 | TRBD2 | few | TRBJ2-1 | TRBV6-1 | TGTGCCAGCAGTGGATTGACTAGCGGGATTTCCAGACTTTCCTACAATGAGCAGTTCTTC | CASSGLTSGISRLSYNEQFF
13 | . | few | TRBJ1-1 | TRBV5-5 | TGTGCCAGCAGCTTGGAGTTCGGCTTCGCTCTCTTCTTT | CASSLEFGFALFF
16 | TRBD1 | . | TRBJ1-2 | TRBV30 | TGTGCCTGGAGGGTACCCCGGACAGGGGGGAGCTATGGCTACACCTTC | CAWRVPRTGGSYGYTF
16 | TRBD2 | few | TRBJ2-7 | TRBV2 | TGTGCCAGCGGGGATTTTCTAGCGGTTACCACCTACGAGCAGTACTTC | CASGDFLAVTTYEQYF
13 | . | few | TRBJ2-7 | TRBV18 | TGTGCCAGCTCCCCGACGAGCTCCTACGAGCAGTACTTC | CASSPTSSYEQYF
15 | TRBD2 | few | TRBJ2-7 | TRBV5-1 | TGCGCCAGCAGCGCCGGACTAGCGGGAGCCTACGAGCAGTACTTC | CASSAGLAGAYEQYF
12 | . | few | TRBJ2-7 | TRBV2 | TGTGCCAGCAGCCTAACGTCCTACGAGCAGTACTTC | CASSLTSYEQYF
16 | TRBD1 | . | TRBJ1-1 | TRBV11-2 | TGTGCCAGCAGCTTAGGACAGGGATGGGGAAACACTGAAGCTTTCTTT | CASSLGQGWGNTEAFF
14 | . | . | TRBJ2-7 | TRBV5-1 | TGCGCCAGCAGCTTGGACCCCTTCACCTACGAGCAGTACTTC | CASSLDPFTYEQYF
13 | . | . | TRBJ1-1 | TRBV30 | TGTGCCTGGAGTCAGAGGGGGGTCACTGAAGCTTTCTTT | CAWSQRGVTEAFF
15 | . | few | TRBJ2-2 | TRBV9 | TGTGCCAGCAGCGCCCGGGACTTCAACACCGGGGAGCTGTTTTTT | CASSARDFNTGELFF
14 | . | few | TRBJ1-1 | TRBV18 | TGTGCCAGCACTTACAATCAGGGCGGCACTGAAGCTTTCTTT | CASTYNQGGTEAFF
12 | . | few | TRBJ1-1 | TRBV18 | TGTGCCAGCTCACCACGGCAGTATGAAGCTTTCTTT | CASSPRQYEAFF
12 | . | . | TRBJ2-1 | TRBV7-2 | TGTGCCAGCAGCTTTCAGGGGGGTGGGCAGTTCTTC | CASSFQGGGQFF
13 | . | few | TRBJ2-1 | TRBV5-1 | TGCGCCAGCAGCTTGGGGTCAGCCAATGAGCAGTTCTTC | CASSLGSANEQFF
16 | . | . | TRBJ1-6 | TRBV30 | TGTGCCTGGACCAGTAGCCGGGCAGGGACTAATTCACCCCTCCACTTT | CAWTSSRAGTNSPLHF
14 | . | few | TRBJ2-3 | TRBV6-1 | TGTGCCAACGAGGACTCCGCGGGCACAGATACGCAGTATTTT | CANEDSAGTDTQYF
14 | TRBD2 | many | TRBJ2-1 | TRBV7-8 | TGTGCCACCGGACTAGCGGGAGTGTACAATGAGCAGTTCTTC | CATGLAGVYNEQFF
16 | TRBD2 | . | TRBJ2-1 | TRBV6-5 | TGTGCCAGCAGTTCTGAACTAGCGGGAGAGGGAAATGAGCAGTTCTTC | CASSSELAGEGNEQFF
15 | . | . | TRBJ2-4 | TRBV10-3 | TGTGCCAGCAGTGATTCCACCAATCGCCAAAACATTCAGTACTTC | CASSDSTNRQNIQYF
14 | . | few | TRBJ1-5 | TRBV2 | TGTGCCAGCAGTGAAAGGACAGCTGAGCAGCCCCAGCATTTT | CASSERTAEQPQHF
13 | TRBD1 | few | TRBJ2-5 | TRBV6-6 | TGTGCCAGCACTAGGACAGGGCAAGAGACCCAGTACTTC | CASTRTGQETQYF
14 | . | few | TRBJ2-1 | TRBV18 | TGTGCCAGCTCACCACATGCAGGGGCGGTCGAGCAGTTCTTC | CASSPHAGAVEQFF
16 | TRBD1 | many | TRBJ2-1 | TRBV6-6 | TGTGCCAGCACAGGGGGCACGACTAAAACCTACAATGAGCAGTTCTTC | CASTGGTTKTYNEQFF
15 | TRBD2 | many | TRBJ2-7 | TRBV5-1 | TGCGCCAGCAGCACCGTCGGGGACTACTCCTACGAGCAGTACTTC | CASSTVGDYSYEQYF
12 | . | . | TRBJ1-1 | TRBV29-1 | TGCAGCGCCGGAGAGGTTAACACTGAAGCTTTCTTT | CSAGEVNTEAFF
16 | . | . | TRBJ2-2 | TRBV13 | TGTGCCAGCAGCGCCTTGAGGGAGGCAAACACCGGGGAGCTGTTTTTT | CASSALREANTGELFF
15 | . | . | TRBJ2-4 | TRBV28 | TGTGCCAGCAGTTTCCCCTTGGGGGCCAAAAACATTCAGTACTTC | CASSFPLGAKNIQYF
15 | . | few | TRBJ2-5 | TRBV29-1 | TGCAGCGTACCCGACCCAAAACCGGTCCAAGAGACCCAGTACTTC | CSVPDPKPVQETQYF
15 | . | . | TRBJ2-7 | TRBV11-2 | TGTGCCAGCAGCCCACAACGGGCAGGGGCCGGTGAGCAGTACTTC | CASSPQRAGAGEQYF
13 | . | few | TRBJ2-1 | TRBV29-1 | TGCAGCGTTAGCAAAAGCTCCTACAATGAGCAGTTCTTC | CSVSKSSYNEQFF
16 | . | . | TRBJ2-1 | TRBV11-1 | TGTGCCAGCAGCCCTCTGGGGGGAAGCTCCTACAATGAGCAGTTCTTC | CASSPLGGSSYNEQFF
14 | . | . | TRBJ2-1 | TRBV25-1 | TGTGCCAGCAGTGATTGGACAGTCTACAATGAGCAGTTCTTC | CASSDWTVYNEQFF
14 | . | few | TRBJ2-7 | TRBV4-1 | TGCGCCAGCAGCCAAGGGCCCCTCCCCTACGAGCAGTACTTC | CASSQGPLPYEQYF